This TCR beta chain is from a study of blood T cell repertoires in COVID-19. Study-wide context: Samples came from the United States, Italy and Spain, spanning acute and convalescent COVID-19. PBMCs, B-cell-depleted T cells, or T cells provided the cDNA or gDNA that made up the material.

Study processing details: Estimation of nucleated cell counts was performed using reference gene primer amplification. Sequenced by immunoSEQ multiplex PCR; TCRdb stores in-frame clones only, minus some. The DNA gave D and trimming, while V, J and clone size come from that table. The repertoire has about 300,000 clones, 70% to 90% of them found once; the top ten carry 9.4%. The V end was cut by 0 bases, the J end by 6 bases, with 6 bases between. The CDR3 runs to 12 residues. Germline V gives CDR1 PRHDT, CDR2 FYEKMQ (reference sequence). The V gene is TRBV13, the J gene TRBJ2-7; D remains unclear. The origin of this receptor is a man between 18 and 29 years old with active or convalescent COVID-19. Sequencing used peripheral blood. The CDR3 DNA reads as TGTGCCAGCAGCTTAGGCCGTCGCGAGCAGTACTTC. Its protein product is CASSLGRREQYF.